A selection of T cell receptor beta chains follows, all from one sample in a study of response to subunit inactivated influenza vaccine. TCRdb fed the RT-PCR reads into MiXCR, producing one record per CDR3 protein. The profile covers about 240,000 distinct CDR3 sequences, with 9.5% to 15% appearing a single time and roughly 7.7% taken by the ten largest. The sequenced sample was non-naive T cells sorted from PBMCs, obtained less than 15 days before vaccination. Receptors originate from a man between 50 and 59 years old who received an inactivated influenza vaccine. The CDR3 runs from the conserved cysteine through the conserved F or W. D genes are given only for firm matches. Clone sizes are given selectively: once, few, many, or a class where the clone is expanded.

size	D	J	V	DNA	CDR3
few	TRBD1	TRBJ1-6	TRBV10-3	TGTGCCATCAGTGAAGGGGGGACAGGGGGCATTGATGGTTCACCCCTCCACTTT	CAISEGGTGGIDGSPLHF
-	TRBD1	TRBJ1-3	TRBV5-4	TGTGCCAGCAGCTTGGACAGGGGCCAAAGCTCTGGAAACACCATATATTTT	CASSLDRGQSSGNTIYF
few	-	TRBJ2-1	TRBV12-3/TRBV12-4	TGTGCCAGCAGCAAGAGTACCTCCTACAATGAGCAGTTCTTC	CASSKSTSYNEQFF
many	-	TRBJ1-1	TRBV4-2	TGTGCCAGCAGCCAAGGGGGCGGGGACGTACCGAGGGCTTTCTTT	CASSQGGGDVPRAFF
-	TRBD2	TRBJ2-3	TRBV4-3	TGCGCCAGCAGCCAGGGACCCGGGACTAGCGGAAACACAGATACGCAGTATTTT	CASSQGPGTSGNTDTQYF
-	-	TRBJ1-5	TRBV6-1	TGTGCCAGCACCCAAACGGGTTTTAGCAATCAGCCCCAGCATTTT	CASTQTGFSNQPQHF
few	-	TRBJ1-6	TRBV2	TGTGCCAGCAGTGCTCGGGGGACTTATAATTCACCCCTCCACTTT	CASSARGTYNSPLHF
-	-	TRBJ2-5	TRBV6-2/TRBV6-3	TGTGCCAGCAGCTACGAACGGGGGCAGTACTTC	CASSYERGQYF
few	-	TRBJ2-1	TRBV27	TGTGCCAGCAGTCGGTCCGCCTACAATGAGCAGTTCTTC	CASSRSAYNEQFF
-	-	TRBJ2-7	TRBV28	TGTGCCAGCAGTTCTGGGACACACAACTCCTACGAGCAGTACTTC	CASSSGTHNSYEQYF
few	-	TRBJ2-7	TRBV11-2	TGTGCCAGCAGCTACTGGACAGACCCCGGCTACGAGCAGTACTTC	CASSYWTDPGYEQYF
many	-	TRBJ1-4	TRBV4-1	TGCGCCAGCAGCCAAGAGGGGGCAGGCGAAAAACTGTTTTTT	CASSQEGAGEKLFF
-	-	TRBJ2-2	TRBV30	TGTGCCTGGAGTGTACAGCCCGGGGAGCTGTTTTTT	CAWSVQPGELFF
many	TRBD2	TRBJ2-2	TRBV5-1	TGCGCCAGCAGCCCTAGCGGGAGAAACACCGGGGAGCTGTTTTTT	CASSPSGRNTGELFF
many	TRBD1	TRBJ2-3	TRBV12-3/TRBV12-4	TGTGCCAGCAGACTCGACAGGGGGCATGATACGCAGTATTTT	CASRLDRGHDTQYF
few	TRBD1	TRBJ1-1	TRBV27	TGTGCCAGCAGTTTACCCCCGGGACAGGGGTTCAACACTGAAGCTTTCTTT	CASSLPPGQGFNTEAFF
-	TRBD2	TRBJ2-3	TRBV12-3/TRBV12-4	TGTGCCAGCAGTTTCCAAGCGGGGGGACCTAGCACAGATACGCAGTATTTT	CASSFQAGGPSTDTQYF
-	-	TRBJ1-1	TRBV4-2	TGTGCCAGCAGCCAAGGGGGACGGGGGACTGAAGCTTTCTTT	CASSQGGRGTEAFF
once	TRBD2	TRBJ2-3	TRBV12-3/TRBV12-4	TGTGCCAGCAGTTTAGGTCTAGCGGGCACCCCAGGGGATACGCAGTATTTT	CASSLGLAGTPGDTQYF
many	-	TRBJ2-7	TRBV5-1	TGCGCCAGCAGCAAGCGGGACAGTCCCCTCTACGAGCAGTACTTC	CASSKRDSPLYEQYF
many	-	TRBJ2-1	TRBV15	TGTGCCACCAGCAGATATAGGGGAGCGGGCAATGAGCAGTTCTTC	CATSRYRGAGNEQFF
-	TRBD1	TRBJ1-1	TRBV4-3	TGCGCCAGCAGCCAAGAGGAGGGTCCCGGGACAGGGAACACTGAAGCTTTCTTT	CASSQEEGPGTGNTEAFF
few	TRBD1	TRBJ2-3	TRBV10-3	TGTGCCATCAGTCACGGGGACAGGGCTTCAACAGATACGCAGTATTTT	CAISHGDRASTDTQYF
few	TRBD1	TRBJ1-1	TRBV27	TGTGCCAGCAGTTGGCGGGCGACAGGGGGTCACACTGAAGCTTTCTTT	CASSWRATGGHTEAFF
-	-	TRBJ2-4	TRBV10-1	TGCGCCAGCAGCCCAGGGTCTGCGGACGGGGTCATTCAGTACTTC	CASSPGSADGVIQYF
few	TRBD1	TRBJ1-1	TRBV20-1	TGCAGTGCTCCGGACAGGGCGAACACTGAAGCTTTCTTT	CSAPDRANTEAFF
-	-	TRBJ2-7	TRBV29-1	TGCAGCGCCGTTCAGCACTACGAGCAGTACTTC	CSAVQHYEQYF
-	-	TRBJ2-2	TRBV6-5	TGTGCCAGCAGTTACGGTGGTTCCAGAAACACCGGGGAGCTGTTTTTT	CASSYGGSRNTGELFF
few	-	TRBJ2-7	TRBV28	TGTGCCAGCAAGGGGGGCATGGAGAACGAGCAGTACTTC	CASKGGMENEQYF
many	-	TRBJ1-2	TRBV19	TGTGCCAGTAGTACCACCGCGGGGGCCGGCAGCCAGAGGGGCTATGGCTACACCTTC	CASSTTAGAGSQRGYGYTF
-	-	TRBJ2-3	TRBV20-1	TGCAGTGCGCCCTCCCCGCAGGGGGGGACCACAGATACGCAGTATTTT	CSAPSPQGGTTDTQYF
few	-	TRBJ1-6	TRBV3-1	TGTGCCAGCAGCCAAACCAGACAGAATTCACCCCTCCACTTT	CASSQTRQNSPLHF
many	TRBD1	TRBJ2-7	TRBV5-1	TGCGCCAGCAGTCCAGGGGACAGCTCCTACGAGCAGTACTTC	CASSPGDSSYEQYF
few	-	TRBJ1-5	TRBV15	TGTGCCACCAGCAGAGATCTTGGGGTTAGGCCCCAGCATTTT	CATSRDLGVRPQHF
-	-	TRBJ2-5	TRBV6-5	TGTGCCAGCAGTTACTCTAGCGGATGGGACTCGAAGACCCAGTACTTC	CASSYSSGWDSKTQYF
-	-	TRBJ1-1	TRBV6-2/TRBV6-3	TGTGCCAGCAGTCACAAGGGTGATGCTTTCTTT	CASSHKGDAFF
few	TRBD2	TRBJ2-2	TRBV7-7	TGTGCCAGCAGCCAGCTAGCGGGAAGTGGTGGCGGGGAGCTGTTTTTT	CASSQLAGSGGGELFF
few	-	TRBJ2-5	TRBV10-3	TGTGCCATCAGTGGGACACCTCAAGAGACCCAGTACTTC	CAISGTPQETQYF
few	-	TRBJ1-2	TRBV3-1	TGTGCCAGCAGCCACCACGGGACGGACGGGCCTTATGGCTACACCTTC	CASSHHGTDGPYGYTF
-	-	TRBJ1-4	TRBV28	TGTGCCAGCAGTCCCCCGGGACGCCAGAATGAAAAACTGTTTTTT	CASSPPGRQNEKLFF
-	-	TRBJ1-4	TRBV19	TGTGCCAGTAGTGAAGTTGCCACTAATGAAAAACTGTTTTTT	CASSEVATNEKLFF
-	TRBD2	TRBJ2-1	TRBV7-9	TGTGCCAGCAGCTTATATGGCGGGGGGGCCAATGAGCAGTTCTTC	CASSLYGGGANEQFF
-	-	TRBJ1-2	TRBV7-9	TGTGCCAGCAGCCTGACCGGGGGCGGCTACACCTTC	CASSLTGGGYTF
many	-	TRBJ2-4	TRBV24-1	TGTGCCACCAGTGATCCCTGGCGGGGAAACATTCAGTACTTC	CATSDPWRGNIQYF
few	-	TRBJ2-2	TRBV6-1	TGTGCCAGCAGTATGTGGGGGGAGAACACCGGGGAGCTGTTTTTT	CASSMWGENTGELFF
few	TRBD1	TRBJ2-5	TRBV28	TGTGCCAGCACCCCGACAGGGGGGCGGGAGACCCAGTACTTC	CASTPTGGRETQYF
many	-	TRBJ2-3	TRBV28	TGTGCCAGCAGTTTTCTAAGCGGCACAGATACGCAGTATTTT	CASSFLSGTDTQYF
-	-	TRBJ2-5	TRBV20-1	TGCAGTGCCGGAAGGGCCCAAGAGACCCAGTACTTC	CSAGRAQETQYF
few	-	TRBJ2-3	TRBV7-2	TGTGCCAGCAGCTTAAAGGCGGGGCGCACAGATACGCAGTATTTT	CASSLKAGRTDTQYF
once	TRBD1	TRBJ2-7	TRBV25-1	TGTGCCAGCAGTCCGGCACAGGGGGTCAACGAGCAGTACTTC	CASSPAQGVNEQYF
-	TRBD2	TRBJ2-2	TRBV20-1	TGCAGTGCTAGACTAGCGGGAAGTATCGGGGAGCTGTTTTTT	CSARLAGSIGELFF
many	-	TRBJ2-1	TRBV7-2	TGTGCCAGCAGCTTAGGGACCTCAGGTGAGCAGTTCTTC	CASSLGTSGEQFF
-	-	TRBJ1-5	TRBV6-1	TGTGCCAGCAGTCTCCGGGCACCTCCTAGCAATCAGCCCCAGCATTTT	CASSLRAPPSNQPQHF
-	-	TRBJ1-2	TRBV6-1	TGTGCCAGCAGTGAAGGGGTGGGGGCGTTCTATGGCTACACCTTC	CASSEGVGAFYGYTF
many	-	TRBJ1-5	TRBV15	TGTGCCACCAGCAGGAACGTTCAGCCCCAGCATTTT	CATSRNVQPQHF
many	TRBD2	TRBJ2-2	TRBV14	TGTGCCAGCAGCCATCTTAGCGGGAGAGGCACCGGGGAGCTGTTTTTT	CASSHLSGRGTGELFF